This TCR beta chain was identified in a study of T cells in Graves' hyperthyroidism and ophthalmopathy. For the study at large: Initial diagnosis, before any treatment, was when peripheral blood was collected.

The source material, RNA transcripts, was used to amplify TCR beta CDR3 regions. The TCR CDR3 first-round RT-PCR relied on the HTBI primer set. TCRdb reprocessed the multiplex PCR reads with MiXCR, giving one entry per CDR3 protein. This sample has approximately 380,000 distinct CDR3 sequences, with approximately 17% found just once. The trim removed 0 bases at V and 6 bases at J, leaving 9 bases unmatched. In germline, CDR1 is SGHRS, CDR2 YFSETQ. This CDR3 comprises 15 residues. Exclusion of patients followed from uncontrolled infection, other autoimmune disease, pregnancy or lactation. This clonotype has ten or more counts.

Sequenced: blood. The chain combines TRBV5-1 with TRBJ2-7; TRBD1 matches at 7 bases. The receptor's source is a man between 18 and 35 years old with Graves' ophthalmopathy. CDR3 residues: CASSLGRQGSSEQYF. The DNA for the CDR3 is TGCGCCAGCAGCTTGGGGAGACAGGGTTCGAGCGAGCAGTACTTC.